This T cell receptor (beta chain) was recorded in a study of a mutant IDH1 vaccine in newly diagnosed glioma. Stated time point: week 35, safety follow-up. Doses comprised 300 ug of mutant IDH1 20-mer peptide each, plus topical imiquimod. Each donor presented with a new WHO grade 3 or 4 astrocytoma that tested IDH1-mutant and showed ATRX loss. In germline, CDR1 is LNHDA, CDR2 SQIVND (reference sequence). CDR3 length: 14 residues. The V end was cut by 5 bases, the J end by 2 bases, with 10 bases between. The repertoire was sequenced with immunoSEQ multiplex PCR; TCRdb's copy has only in-frame clones and lacks some. The repertoire consists of tens of thousands of clones, with about four fifths occurring once and the leading ten covering 3.2%. This clone turned up a few times. Its target is unknown.

The chain uses TRBV19 and TRBJ2-1; D may be TRBD1 (6 bases). The sample here was PBMCs, taken from a glioma patient whose treatment included an IDH1 peptide vaccine. The receptor was isolated from a man aged 35 to 55 with glioma. Some clones in this sample may be carry-over from other donors' samples. The CDR3 DNA is TGTGCCAGTAGTCTCGGGACACCCTACAATGAGCAGTTCTTC. Translating gives CASSLGTPYNEQFF. The variable domain in full, with the rest retrieved from reference TRBV19 and TRBJ2-1, is DGGITQSPKYLFRKEGQNVTLSCEQNLNHDAMYWYRQDPGQGLRLIYYSQIVNDFQKGDIAEGYSVSREKKESFPLTVTSAQKNPTAFYLCASSLGTPYNEQFFGPGTRLTVL.